These T cell receptor beta chains were read from a single sample in a study of blood T cell repertoires in COVID-19. Clones were read by immunoSEQ multiplex PCR, and TCRdb kept only the in-frame ones, dropping some. The sample contains roughly 150,000 clones, approximately 80% of which appear only once. Sequencing input: peripheral blood. These receptors were collected from a woman at least 80 years old with COVID-19, enrolled during active disease. The CDR3 runs from the conserved cysteine through the conserved F or W. D genes are given only for firm matches. Size tells how often a clone was seen (once, few, many) or the class of an expanded clone, and some rows leave it out.

TRBV7-9	TRBD2	many	15	TRBJ2-1	TGTGCCAGCAGCCAGGGGAGCGGGGGGTACAATGAGCAGTTCTTC	CASSQGSGGYNEQFF
TRBV29-1	NA	NA	11	TRBJ2-7	TGCAGCGTTGTTTCGGACACCGAGCAGTACTTC	CSVVSDTEQYF
TRBV6-5	NA	NA	14	TRBJ1-2	TGTGCCAGCAGTTACCAGTCAGATAACTATGGCTACACCTTC	CASSYQSDNYGYTF
TRBV14	NA	once	13	TRBJ1-1	TGTGCCAGCAGCCAATACGCCGGGACTGAAGCTTTCTTT	CASSQYAGTEAFF
TRBV28	NA	NA	11	TRBJ2-7	TGTGCCAGTGGGGGACACGGCGAGCAGTACTTC	CASGGHGEQYF
TRBV6-5	TRBD1	NA	14	TRBJ1-5	TGTGCCAGCAGTTACTCCAGGGGGTATCAGCCCCAGCATTTT	CASSYSRGYQPQHF
TRBV7-7	NA	NA	12	TRBJ2-1	TGTGCTAGCAGCCACGTCACAGGGACGCAAGTCTTC	CASSHVTGTQVF
TRBV6-5	TRBD1	NA	16	TRBJ1-5	TGTGCCAGCAGTTACTTCGGACAGGATGGCAATCAGCCCCAGCATTTT	CASSYFGQDGNQPQHF
TRBV5-1	NA	NA	13	TRBJ1-6	TGCGCCAGCAGCGTCCAGGGCAATTCACCCCTCCACTTT	CASSVQGNSPLHF
TRBV2	NA	NA	15	TRBJ1-1	TGTGCCAGCAGTGAAGAGAGGGCAGGGAACACTGAAGCTTTCTTT	CASSEERAGNTEAFF
TRBV9	TRBD2	NA	16	TRBJ2-2	TGTGCCAGCAGCGTAGGTAGCGGGACCTACACCGGGGAGCTGTTTTTT	CASSVGSGTYTGELFF
TRBV7-3	TRBD2	NA	16	TRBJ2-7	TGTGCCAGCAGCGCCTTAGGGGGACTAGCGTCCTCCGAGCAGTACTTC	CASSALGGLASSEQYF
TRBV2	TRBD2	NA	17	TRBJ2-3	TGTGCCAGCAGAATCATCGGACTAGCGGGAGCCACAGATACGCAGTATTTT	CASRIIGLAGATDTQYF
TRBV11-2	NA	NA	15	TRBJ2-7	TGTGCCAGCAGCCCACGAACGGGTTTCTCCTACGAGCAGTACTTC	CASSPRTGFSYEQYF
TRBV6-1	NA	NA	13	TRBJ1-2	TGTGCCAGCAGTGAATCAGACAGAGACGGCTACACCTTC	CASSESDRDGYTF
TRBV6-5	NA	NA	13	TRBJ2-4	TGTGCCAGCCGGACAGCGAGGGGGATCATTCAGTACTTC	CASRTARGIIQYF
TRBV7-9	NA	once	14	TRBJ2-5	TGTGCCAGCAGCCAGAACCAGGGACAAGAGACCCAGTACTTC	CASSQNQGQETQYF
TRBV3-1/TRBV3-2	NA	NA	12	TRBJ2-5	TGTGCCAGCAGCTCGGACAGCAGGCCCCAGTACTTC	CASSSDSRPQYF
TRBV18	TRBD1	once	15	TRBJ1-1	TGTGCCAGCTCACCACCGGGGCAGGGGGCGCCTGAAGCTTTCTTT	CASSPPGQGAPEAFF
TRBV18	TRBD1	NA	14	TRBJ1-4	TGTGCCAGCTCGATCACAGGGGCCGATGAAAAACTGTTTTTT	CASSITGADEKLFF
TRBV5-4	TRBD2	NA	16	TRBJ2-3	TGTGCCAGCAGCTCCGGGGCTAGCGGCGTGTCAGATACGCAGTATTTT	CASSSGASGVSDTQYF
TRBV7-8	NA	NA	12	TRBJ1-1	TGTGCCAGCAGCCGCATCGGGGCTGAAGCTTTCTTT	CASSRIGAEAFF
TRBV7-9	TRBD2	NA	13	TRBJ2-2	TGTGCCAGCAGCTTACTAGCGGCCGGGGAGCTGTTTTTT	CASSLLAAGELFF
TRBV5-1	TRBD2	NA	16	TRBJ2-1	TGCGCCAGCAGCTTGGGTAGCGGGGGCTCCTACAATGAGCAGTTCTTC	CASSLGSGGSYNEQFF
TRBV19	TRBD1	NA	15	TRBJ1-1	TGTGCCAGTAGTACTCGACAGGGGGCGAACACTGAAGCTTTCTTT	CASSTRQGANTEAFF
TRBV5-1	NA	NA	13	TRBJ2-3	TGCGCCAGCAGCTTGGGTTCGACAGATACGCAGTATTTT	CASSLGSTDTQYF
TRBV2	TRBD1	NA	14	TRBJ2-5	TGTGCCACTGACAGGGGAGTAAGTTCGGAGACCCAGTACTTC	CATDRGVSSETQYF
TRBV4-2	NA	NA	15	TRBJ2-2	TGTGCCAGCAGCCAAGATCGCCGGGACACCGGGGAGCTGTTTTTT	CASSQDRRDTGELFF